The 28 T cell receptor beta chains presented below share a single source sample, sequenced in a study of T cell repertoires in cytomegalovirus infection. TCRdb re-derived calls from the reads in MiXCR, one entry per CDR3 protein. The data contain roughly 990,000 distinct CDR3 sequences, around 32% of them seen just once; the ten biggest clones take up roughly an eighth. The antigens these receptors bind are not known. Sequenced material: cultured CD8+ T cells from PBMCs, taken from culture after CMV antigen stimulation. The source is a human donor in good health (CMV status not recorded). Some clones in this sample may be carry-over from other donors' samples.

This chain links TRBV7-9 with TRBJ2-2; D is possibly TRBD2 (5 bases). The germline V gene encodes CDR1 SEHNR and CDR2 FQNEAQ (reference sequence). Trimming removed 5 bases at V and 2 bases at J, with 15 bases between. CDR3 length: 16 residues. The CDR3 sequence: CASSPPEGTNTGELFF. The CDR3 DNA sequence: TGTGCCAGCAGCCCCCCTGAGGGAACAAACACCGGGGAGCTGTTTTTT. The complete variable domain, with remaining parts taken from reference TRBV7-9 and TRBJ2-2, reads DTGVSQNPRHKITKRGQNVTFRCDPISEHNRLYWYRQTLGQGPEFLTYFQNEAQLEKSRLLSDRFSAERPKGSFSTLEIQRTEQGDSAMYLCASSPPEGTNTGELFFGEGSRLTVL.

The V call is TRBV6-6, the J call TRBJ2-5, with 7 bases identical to TRBD1. In germline, CDR1 is MNHNY, CDR2 SVGAGI (reference sequence). V gave up 7 bases and J gave up 5 bases; unmatched junction bases: 16. This CDR3 comprises 16 residues. CDR3 in DNA: TGTGCCAGCACAACAATCCCGACAGGGACCCCCGAGACCCAGTACTTC. This encodes CASTTIPTGTPETQYF.

A few counts support this clonotype. J is TRBJ2-1 and V is TRBV27, with 9 positions matching TRBD1. Per germline, CDR1 MNHEY and CDR2 SMNVEV (reference sequence). V shed 6 bases, J shed 9 bases, and the junction held 3 bases outside the gene matches. The CDR3 loop spans 12 amino acids. CDR3 DNA: TGTGCCAGCAGCGACAGGGGGATTGAGCAGTTCTTC. Amino acids: CASSDRGIEQFF.

This clonotype has a handful of counts. The rearrangement joins TRBV11-1 to TRBJ2-1; TRBD2 aligns across 13 bases. V was pared by 2 bases and J by 6 bases, with 10 bases of the junction left unmatched. This CDR3 has 18 amino acids. Germline-derived CDR1 and CDR2 are SGHAT and FQDESV (reference sequence). The chain's CDR3 is CASSLLLAGGPAVNEQFF. In nucleotides, the CDR3 is TGTGCCAGCAGCTTACTACTAGCGGGGGGGCCGGCTGTCAATGAGCAGTTCTTC.

The V call is TRBV7-9, the J call TRBJ2-1, with TRBD1 matching over 10 bases. Germline V gives CDR1 SEHNR, CDR2 FQNEAQ (reference sequence). The ends lost 5 bases at V and 7 bases at J; junction bases unmatched: 14. This CDR3 has 17 residues. The CDR3 DNA is TGTGCCAGCAGCCAAAATCGACAGGGGGCGCATGTAAATGAGCAGTTCTTC. Translated: CASSQNRQGAHVNEQFF.

The rearrangement links TRBV3-1 to TRBJ2-7, with 7 bases identical to TRBD2. The CDR3 consists of 15 residues. Trimming at V came to 4 bases and at J to 3 bases, leaving 9 bases not matched to a gene. Germline CDR1 reads LGHDT; CDR2 reads YNNKEL (reference sequence). In DNA, the CDR3 is TGTGCCAGCAGCCCCGGGGCTAGCGGTGACTACGAGCAGTACGTC. It translates to CASSPGASGDYEQYV.

This clonotype was seen only a few times. The chain recombines TRBV19 with TRBJ2-1; weak D call: TRBD1 (6 bases). Trimming took 9 bases from V and 0 from J, leaving 15 bases between them. Germline V gene lookup returns CDR1 LNHDA and CDR2 SQIVND (reference sequence). CDR3 length: 15 residues. CDR3 protein: CASRGLGGSYNEQFF. CDR3 nucleotides: TGTGCCAGCCGAGGCCTAGGGGGCTCCTACAATGAGCAGTTCTTC.

The genes are TRBV18 and TRBJ2-1; 14 nucleotides match TRBD2. The length of the CDR3 is 21 residues. After removal of 4 bases from V and 0 bases from J, the junction contained 14 bases not matched to a gene. Germline V gives CDR1 KGHSH, CDR2 LQKENI. The CDR3 coding sequence is TGTGCCAGCTCACTACGAACGGGACTAGCGGGGGCGGCCTCCTCCTACAATGAGCAGTTCTTC. Translating gives CASSLRTGLAGAASSYNEQFF.

This clonotype was seen a handful of times. The chain carries TRBV27 and TRBJ1-2; perhaps TRBD1 as D (5 bases). The CDR3 covers 14 residues. Germline V CDR1 and CDR2: MNHEY, SMNVEV (reference sequence). V was clipped by 5 bases and J by 2 bases, with 12 bases between them. DNA for the CDR3: TGTGCCAGCAGTCCGGGGACCTACAACTATGGCTACACCTTC. The encoded protein is CASSPGTYNYGYTF.

This clonotype occurred many times. The chain is built from TRBV7-8 and TRBJ1-1; no clear D. This CDR3 is 16 amino acids long. V was pared by 5 bases and J by 3 bases, with 19 bases between. CDR1 is SGHVS, CDR2 FQNEAQ, per germline. The CDR3 loop reads CASSPTLGSWDTEAFF. The CDR3 DNA is TGTGCCAGCAGCCCAACCTTGGGGTCATGGGACACTGAAGCTTTCTTT. Looking up the rest from reference TRBV7-8 and TRBJ1-1 gives the full variable domain: GAGVSQSPRYKVAKRGQDVALRCDPISGHVSLFWYQQALGQGPEFLTYFQNEAQLDKSGLPSDRFFAERPEGSVSTLKIQRTQQEDSAVYLCASSPTLGSWDTEAFFGQGTRLTVV.

This clonotype was observed a handful of times. This chain joins TRBV4-1 and TRBJ2-1; TRBD1 agrees at 10 bases. J was trimmed by 4 bases and V by 3 bases; bases with no gene match: 6. This CDR3 is 16 amino acids long. Germline V gives CDR1 MGHRA, CDR2 YSYEKL. CDR3 DNA: TGCGCCAGCAGCCACCCCGGGACAGGGGCTTACAATGAGCAGTTCTTC. The encoded protein is CASSHPGTGAYNEQFF.

This clonotype turned up a few times. The CDR3 reads CASSFHRYRVWDNEQFF. In DNA form, the CDR3 reads TGTGCCAGCAGTTTCCATCGCTACAGGGTCTGGGACAATGAGCAGTTCTTC. The chain uses TRBV6-2 or TRBV6-3 and TRBJ2-1, with a tentative D call TRBD1 (6 bases). V lost 4 bases and J 5 bases, leaving 21 bases between the germline ends. Looked up from germline, CDR1 is MNHEY and CDR2 is SVGEGT. CDR3 length equals 17 residues.

The table lists this clonotype with many counts. The chain is built from TRBV12-3 or TRBV12-4 and TRBJ2-1, with D unresolved. This CDR3 region has 12 residues. V was clipped by 5 bases and J by 7 bases, with 9 bases between them. As DNA, the CDR3 is TGTGCCAGCAGTCCCGGCACAAATGAGCAGTTCTTC. Translated, it gives CASSPGTNEQFF.

This clonotype was seen many times. The chain is built from TRBV7-9 and TRBJ2-5; 10 bases agree with TRBD1. Germline V gene data show CDR1 as SEHNR and CDR2 as FQNEAQ (reference sequence). The CDR3 consists of 19 residues. J gave up 0 bases and V 0 bases, and 10 bases lay outside the gene matches. Here the CDR3 DNA reads TGTGCCAGCAGCTTAGCGCGTTCGGGACAGGGGACCGACCAAGAGACCCAGTACTTC. It specifies CASSLARSGQGTDQETQYF. Drawing the rest from reference TRBV7-9 and TRBJ2-5, the complete variable domain is DTGVSQNPRHKITKRGQNVTFRCDPISEHNRLYWYRQTLGQGPEFLTYFQNEAQLEKSRLLSDRFSAERPKGSFSTLEIQRTEQGDSAMYLCASSLARSGQGTDQETQYFGPGTRLLVL.

As regards this clonotype: A much bigger clone sits one base away, suggesting this may be a read error. The chain links TRBV7-9 to TRBJ1-2; D is unresolved. The germline CDR1 and CDR2 sequences are SEHNR and FQNEAQ (reference sequence). The CDR3 loop spans 13 amino acids. CDR3 nucleotides: TGTGCCAGCAGCTTACCACAAAACTATGGCTACATCTTC. Its protein is CASSLPQNYGYIF.

V gene TRBV4-1 combines with J gene TRBJ1-5; 7 nucleotides align to TRBD1. Germline V gene data show CDR1 as MGHRA and CDR2 as YSYEKL. This CDR3 has 15 amino acids. The ends lost 0 bases at V and 3 bases at J; junction bases unmatched: 2. In nucleotides, the CDR3 is TGCGCCAGCAGCCAAGAGGGACAGCACAATCAGCCCCAGCATTTT. The encoded protein is CASSQEGQHNQPQHF.

The rearrangement uses TRBV19 and TRBJ1-5; D possibly corresponds to TRBD1 (6 bases). Trimming removed 5 bases from V and 3 bases from J, with 14 bases in between. Germline V gene lookup returns CDR1 LNHDA and CDR2 SQIVND (reference sequence). This CDR3 comprises 15 residues. CDR3 nucleotide sequence: TGTGCCAGTAGTTCTACAGGGTGGAACAATCAGCCCCAGCATTTT. Translating it yields CASSSTGWNNQPQHF.

The chain uses TRBV12-3 or TRBV12-4 and TRBJ2-2, with 7 bases lining up with TRBD2. Trimming at V came to 7 bases and at J to 1 base, leaving 6 bases not matched to a gene. CDR3 length: 15 residues. The CDR3 nucleotides are TGTGCCAGCACCCGGGGGAGGGGGAACACCGGGGAGCTGTTTTTT. Encoded protein: CASTRGRGNTGELFF.

The chain recombines TRBV19 with TRBJ2-1, with a tentative D call TRBD1 (5 bases). The CDR3 runs 15 residues. The germline V gene has CDR1 LNHDA and CDR2 SQIVND (reference sequence). Trimming pared 7 bases from V and 4 bases from J, leaving 17 bases between. The CDR3 DNA is TGTGCCAGTATGAAGACAGCAGATAATTACAATGAGCAGTTCTTC. It translates to CASMKTADNYNEQFF.

The gene calls are TRBV27 and TRBJ1-1, with D hard to call. The CDR3 extends over 14 amino acids. V lost 6 bases and J lost 4, with 15 bases in between. CDR1 and CDR2 from the germline V gene are MNHEY and SMNVEV (reference sequence). The CDR3 DNA reads as TGTGCCAGCAGCTTTAGGCCCTTGGGCACTGAAGCTTTCTTT. Protein product: CASSFRPLGTEAFF.

V and J are TRBV18 and TRBJ2-5, with 7 bases that match TRBD1. Germline trimming cut 5 bases from V and 3 bases from J; bases unmatched to any gene: 6. CDR3 length: 14 amino acids. Germline V gene lookup returns CDR1 KGHSH and CDR2 LQKENI. The CDR3 protein is CASSSPTGEETQYF. The CDR3 DNA is TGTGCCAGCTCATCGCCTACAGGGGAAGAGACCCAGTACTTC.

This clonotype was detected only a few times. The rearrangement links TRBV7-3 to TRBJ2-1, with 7 bases matching TRBD2. CDR1 is SGHTA, CDR2 FQGTGA, per germline. J was trimmed by 2 bases and V by 5 bases; bases with no gene match: 9. The CDR3 totals 16 residues. CDR3 in amino acids: CASSPFGGGTYNEQFF. In DNA form, the CDR3 reads TGTGCCAGCAGCCCCTTTGGGGGGGGAACCTACAATGAGCAGTTCTTC.

This clonotype came up a few times. The gene calls are TRBV27 and TRBJ1-1; D uncertain. The CDR3 loop spans 15 amino acids. V was pared by 1 base and J by 4 bases, with 13 bases between. Looked up from germline, CDR1 is MNHEY and CDR2 is SMNVEV (reference sequence). The CDR3 coding sequence is TGTGCCAGCAGTTTATATCTGGGAGGCGGCACTGAAGCTTTCTTT. It translates to CASSLYLGGGTEAFF.

This chain connects TRBV6-4 to TRBJ2-3; D gene unclear. V was trimmed by 0 bases and J by 4 bases, leaving 8 bases between them. This CDR3 has 14 residues. Germline loops: CDR1 MRHNA, CDR2 SNTAGT. CDR3 in DNA: TGTGCCAGCAGTGACTCTGGGGAATCAGATACGCAGTATTTT. It yields the protein CASSDSGESDTQYF.

This clonotype appeared many times. The rearrangement uses TRBV7-6 and TRBJ2-5, with D perhaps TRBD1 (6 bases). From germline, CDR1 is SGHVS and CDR2 FNYEAQ. The CDR3 runs to 17 residues. Trimming cost V 0 bases and J 4 bases, with 18 bases left between them. CDR3 DNA: TGTGCCAGCAGCTTAGCAAAAAGGGACACCTTCCCAGAGACCCAGTACTTC. Its translation: CASSLAKRDTFPETQYF.

This clonotype appeared a few times. The chain employs TRBV7-6 and TRBJ2-5; D is unclear. V dropped 6 bases and J dropped 5 bases, with 16 bases sitting between them. Germline CDR1 is SGHVS and CDR2 is FNYEAQ. This CDR3 comprises 14 residues. The CDR3 sequence: CASSIASTGETQYF. CDR3 in DNA: TGTGCCAGCAGTATTGCATCCACGGGTGAGACCCAGTACTTC. The whole variable domain, filled in from reference TRBV7-6 and TRBJ2-5, reads GAGVSQSPRYKVTKRGQDVALRCDPISGHVSLYWYRQALGQGPEFLTYFNYEAQQDKSGLPNDRFSAERPEGSISTLTIQRTEQRDSAMYRCASSIASTGETQYFGPGTRLLVL.

This clonotype was detected a few times. The chain couples TRBV29-1 to TRBJ2-1, with TRBD1 matching 9 bases. The CDR3 runs 15 residues. Germline loops: CDR1 SQVTM, CDR2 ANQGSEA. V was pared by 2 bases and J by 15 bases, with 17 bases of the junction left unmatched. The CDR3: CSVEPEEPAGQGPFF. CDR3 DNA sequence: TGCAGCGTTGAACCAGAAGAGCCTGCTGGACAGGGGCCGTTCTTC.

The rearrangement links TRBV10-1 to TRBJ1-2, with 10 bases matching TRBD1. The length of the CDR3 is 13 residues. V was pared by 4 bases and J by 7 bases, with 3 bases of the junction left unmatched. Germline CDR1 is WNHNN and CDR2 is SYGVQD (reference sequence). As DNA, the CDR3 is TGCGCCAGCAGTGGGGGACAGGGGCTTGGCTACACCTTC. This translates into CASSGGQGLGYTF.